Presented here are 17 T cell receptor beta chains from one specimen sequenced in a study of T cell clonality in common variable immunodeficiency. Points from the study as a whole: Reportedly, TCR beta sequences from common variable immunodeficiency showed fewer deletions and N-nucleotide insertions.

For these TCRs, the target antigens are not known. Clones were read by immunoSEQ multiplex PCR, and TCRdb kept only the in-frame ones, dropping some. Altogether roughly 30,000 clones were found in the sample, and no singletons occur. The source material was peripheral blood mononuclear cells. These receptors were obtained from a human donor with common variable immunodeficiency.

In its sample, this clone was seen a few times. The read is 3 residues too short to cover the CDR3 end, so that end is filled in from the germline J gene. This rearrangement joins TRBV19 to TRBJ2-1; TRBD1 aligns across 9 bases. CDR3 length: 16 residues. Germline CDR1 LNHDA, CDR2 SQIVND (reference sequence). The junction had 7 bases not matched to a gene; V was cut back by 2 bases and J by 5 bases. The CDR3 DNA, read in part, is TGTGCCAGTAGTATAATCTGGGACAGGGAAAACAATGAG. It codes for CASSIIWDRENNE. The whole CDR3 protein is CASSIIWDRENNEQFF.

Comments on this clone: Read data end 3 residues before the CDR3 end; the end is taken from the germline J gene. The genes are TRBV6-2 or TRBV6-3 and TRBJ2-1; weak D call: TRBD2 (5 bases). The CDR3 is 13 residues long. Trimming stripped 4 bases from V and 6 bases from J, with 10 bases between. CDR1 and CDR2 from the germline V gene are MNHEY and SVGEGT. The CDR3 reads CASSWYSGNEQFF. Incomplete CDR3 DNA: TGTGCCAGCAGTTGGTACAGCGGCAATGAG.

This clone appeared many times. Read sequence stops 3 residues before the CDR3 end, and the germline J gene provides the missing end. V and J are TRBV5-1 and TRBJ2-1, with 8 bases that match TRBD2. CDR3 size: 14 residues. Germline CDR1 reads SGHRS; CDR2 reads YFSETQ. V lost 0 bases, J lost 7 bases, and 3 bases stayed unmatched. The CDR3: CASSLERGGNEQFF. CDR3 bases read: TGCGCCAGCAGCTTGGAACGGGGGGGGAATGAG.

This clone was picked up many times. The CDR3 goes on 3 residues after the read ends, and that part is filled in from the germline J gene. The V gene is TRBV20-1, the J gene TRBJ1-1; TRBD1 is a possible D gene (6 bases). Germline V gene sequence: CDR1 DFQATT, CDR2 SNEGSKA (reference sequence). V was trimmed by 3 bases and J by 1 base, leaving 15 bases between them. CDR3 length equals 15 residues. CDR3 sequence reads: CSARELGRGNTEAFF. The sequenced part of the CDR3 DNA is TGCAGTGCTAGGGAGTTAGGCAGGGGGAACACTGAA.

This clone appeared a few times. The read ends 3 residues early relative to the CDR3; the germline J gene fills the gap. The chain employs TRBV6-1 and TRBJ1-2; 10 bases map to TRBD1. The germline gives CDR1 MNHNS, CDR2 SASEGT. V lost 2 bases to trimming and J lost 6 bases; unmatched junction nucleotides: 3. The CDR3 covers 14 residues. The covered CDR3 bases are TGTGCCAGCAGTGAAAGACAGGGGGCGAATGGC. As protein: CASSERQGANG. The full-length CDR3 reads as CASSERQGANGYTF.

Turning to this clone: The CDR3 end lies 3 residues beyond the end of the read and is filled in from the germline J gene. The chain is built from TRBV7-6 and TRBJ1-2, with D hard to call. V was cut by 5 bases and J by 7 bases, with 17 bases left in between. This CDR3 has 14 residues. Germline assignment: CDR1 SGHVS and CDR2 FNYEAQ. The CDR3 sequence is CASSPSEGSGGYTF. The CDR3 bases that were read are TGTGCCAGCAGCCCGTCGGAAGGAAGCGGTGGC.

This clone was observed many times. The read is 3 residues too short to cover the CDR3 end, so that end is filled in from the germline J gene. The chain couples TRBV18 to TRBJ1-5; D remains ambiguous. The germline V and J ends were trimmed by 0 bases and 4 bases, with 7 bases remaining between them. CDR3 length equals 14 residues. CDR1 and CDR2 (germline): KGHSH, LQKENI. The part of the CDR3 DNA that was read is TGTGCCAGCTCACCACCGGCAGTTAATCAGCCC. This encodes CASSPPAVNQP. The CDR3, in full, reads CASSPPAVNQPQHF.

This clone came up many times. The CDR3 extends 3 residues past the end of the read, so its final part is completed from the germline J gene. The chain recombines TRBV2 with TRBJ2-1; 12 nucleotides agree with TRBD2. Germline CDR1 and CDR2: SNHLY and FYNNEI. This CDR3 has 14 amino acids. Germline trimming cut 6 bases from V and 6 bases from J; bases unmatched to any gene: 3. The CDR3 DNA, read in part, is TGTGCCAGCAGCCGACTAGCGGGAGTCAATGAG. Protein product: CASSRLAGVNE. The whole CDR3 sequence is CASSRLAGVNEQFF.

Turning to this clone: With the read ending 3 residues before the CDR3 end, the germline J gene is used to fill in that end. The V call is TRBV20-1, the J call TRBJ2-7; unclear D gene. Germline assignment: CDR1 DFQATT and CDR2 SNEGSKA (reference sequence). The V gene lost 2 bases and the J gene lost 0 bases, with 14 bases spanning the gap. The CDR3 sequence is 15 residues long. The CDR3 DNA, read in part, is TGCAGTGCTAGAAACTACGAAGTAAGCTCCTACGAG. Its translation: CSARNYEVSSYE. The whole CDR3 protein reads CSARNYEVSSYEQYF.

This clone was seen ten or more times. The CDR3 end is not reached by the read, which stops 3 residues before it; the germline J gene fills it in. The chain joins TRBV5-4 to TRBJ2-2, with D perhaps matching TRBD2 (5 bases). The germline gives CDR1 SGHNT, CDR2 YYREEE (reference sequence). This CDR3 comprises 14 residues. Trimming cost V 2 bases and J 3 bases, with 8 bases left between them. The CDR3: CASSFPGDTGELFF. The DNA read from the CDR3 is TGTGCCAGCAGCTTTCCCGGGGACACCGGGGAG.

This clone was counted many times. Read sequence stops 3 residues before the CDR3 end, and the germline J gene provides the missing end. The J gene is TRBJ2-1, the V gene TRBV20-1, with TRBD2 matching over 8 bases. Germline V gene sequence: CDR1 DFQATT, CDR2 SNEGSKA (reference sequence). The CDR3 sequence is 14 residues long. V trimming: 2 bases; J trimming: 8 bases; junction bases outside the gene matches: 8. CDR3 DNA (partial): TGCAGTGCTAGACCCAGCGGGAGTTTTGATGAG. Translating gives CSARPSGSFDE. The full CDR3 is CSARPSGSFDEQFF.

This clone was seen many times. The read ends 3 residues shy of where the CDR3 ends; the end is completed using the germline J gene. The chain uses TRBV20-1 and TRBJ2-3, with TRBD1 matching over 10 bases. Germline CDR1 DFQATT, CDR2 SNEGSKA (reference sequence). V lost 5 bases, J lost 5 bases, and 4 bases stayed unmatched. This CDR3 is built from 13 residues. The sequenced part of the CDR3 DNA is TGCAGTGCTGTGACAGGGGGCAAAGATACG. Translating gives CSAVTGGKDT. The full CDR3 protein reads CSAVTGGKDTQYF.

This clone was seen more than once but under ten times. The read ends 3 residues before the CDR3 terminus; that terminus is restored from the germline J gene. The chain uses TRBV18 and TRBJ2-1, with D maybe TRBD1 (5 bases). V gave up 1 base and J gave up 4 bases, with 8 bases separating them. The CDR3 length is 14 residues. In germline, CDR1 is KGHSH, CDR2 LQKENI. CDR3 amino acids: CASSPLSGYNEQFF. CDR3 DNA (partial): TGTGCCAGCTCACCACTTTCAGGGTACAATGAG.

This clone was seen a few times. The CDR3 is cut off 3 residues early in the read; its end comes from the germline J gene. This sample includes further DNA sequences coding for the same CDR3. This chain links TRBV7-9 with TRBJ1-2, with TRBD1 matching over 8 bases. Germline V gene data show CDR1 as SEHNR and CDR2 as FQNEAQ (reference sequence). J gave up 2 bases and V 2 bases, and 1 base lay outside the gene matches. The CDR3 extends over 14 amino acids. CDR3 in amino acids: CASSLSGGNYGYTF. The CDR3 bases that were read are TGTGCCAGCAGCTTATCAGGGGGCAACTATGGC.

Relative to its sample, this clone is medium-sized. The CDR3 end lies 3 residues beyond the end of the read and is filled in from the germline J gene. J is TRBJ2-3 and V is TRBV5-4; 11 bases are shared with TRBD2. The V gene end was trimmed by 0 bases and the J gene end by 4 bases; junction bases not matched to a gene: 4. The germline gives CDR1 SGHNT, CDR2 YYREEE (reference sequence). CDR3 length: 16 amino acids. The CDR3 spells CASSLGLAGGADTQYF. CDR3 bases read: TGTGCCAGCAGCTTGGGGCTAGCGGGAGGTGCAGATACG.

This clone was counted at least ten times. The CDR3 extends 3 residues past the end of the read, so its final part is completed from the germline J gene. The chain has TRBV20-1 and TRBJ2-2; 8 nucleotides align to TRBD1. The CDR3 has 15 amino acids. Unmatched junction bases numbered 7, after V lost 3 bases and J lost 4 bases. Germline V gives CDR1 DFQATT, CDR2 SNEGSKA (reference sequence). This CDR3 reads CSARVRGQSTGELFF. The sequenced CDR3 bases are TGCAGTGCTAGGGTCAGGGGGCAAAGCACCGGGGAG.

This clone was counted ten times or more. The observed sequence ends 3 residues before the CDR3 terminus, with the missing tail filled in from the germline J gene. This sequence joins TRBV29-1 and TRBJ2-1; the D is unclear. The CDR3 extends over 13 amino acids. Looked up from germline, CDR1 is SQVTM and CDR2 is ANQGSEA. The V gene lost 4 bases and the J gene lost 7 bases, with 14 bases spanning the gap. CDR3 region: CSVARPLGNEQFF. CDR3 bases read: TGCAGCGTTGCTAGACCCCTAGGTAATGAG.